What follows are 28 T cell receptor beta chains derived from one specimen sequenced in a study of control samples from healthy donors and cancer patients. Profiling relied on immunoSEQ multiplex PCR, and the TCRdb table lists in-frame clones only, not all of them. The sample gives about 44,000 clones, roughly 77% of which show up once; roughly 17% is in the top ten. Specimen: formalin-fixed, paraffin-embedded tissue. These receptors were taken from a male donor with melanoma.

The chain is built from TRBV29-1 and TRBJ1-1, with D perhaps matching TRBD1 (6 bases). The V end was cut by 6 bases, the J end by 0 bases, with 14 bases between. Germline V gives CDR1 SQVTM, CDR2 ANQGSEA. The CDR3 loop spans 14 amino acids. In DNA form, the CDR3 reads TGCAGCGTAGGACAGTCCCTGCTGAACACTGAAGCTTTCTTT. It is translated as CSVGQSLLNTEAFF. The whole variable domain, filled in from reference TRBV29-1 and TRBJ1-1, reads SAVISQKPSRDICQRGTSLTIQCQVDSQVTMMFWYRQQPGQSLTLIATANQGSEATYESGFVIDKFPISRPNLTFSTLTVSNMSPEDSSIYLCSVGQSLLNTEAFFGQGTRLTVV.

V and J are TRBV7-8 and TRBJ2-3, with 10 positions matching TRBD2. The junction had 14 bases not matched to a gene; V was cut back by 3 bases and J by 5 bases. Looked up from germline, CDR1 is SGHVS and CDR2 is FQNEAQ. The CDR3 runs 18 residues. The CDR3 reads CASSFSWGGLAGVDTQYF. CDR3 sequence (DNA): TGTGCCAGCAGCTTCAGTTGGGGGGGGCTAGCGGGAGTAGATACGCAGTATTTT.

The chain combines TRBV7-9 with TRBJ2-1, with 14 bases identical to TRBD2. J was trimmed by 0 bases and V by 6 bases; bases with no gene match: 4. CDR3 length: 17 amino acids. CDR1 and CDR2 from the germline V gene are SEHNR and FQNEAQ (reference sequence). The DNA of the CDR3 is TGTGCCAGCAGGGGGACTAGCGGGGGAAGCTCCTACAATGAGCAGTTCTTC. Translation: CASRGTSGGSSYNEQFF. Using reference TRBV7-9 and TRBJ2-1 for the parts outside the CDR3, the full variable domain is DTGVSQNPRHKITKRGQNVTFRCDPISEHNRLYWYRQTLGQGPEFLTYFQNEAQLEKSRLLSDRFSAERPKGSFSTLEIQRTEQGDSAMYLCASRGTSGGSSYNEQFFGPGTRLTVL.

This clone was recorded only once. This chain links TRBV10-1 with TRBJ2-5; 9 positions agree with TRBD1. The CDR3 has 16 residues. Germline trimming cut 2 bases from V and 4 bases from J; bases unmatched to any gene: 8. Germline loops: CDR1 WNHNN, CDR2 SYGVQD (reference sequence). CDR3 nucleotides: TGCGCCAGCAGTGAGACCCTTGGACAGGGGCCAGAGACCCAGTACTTC. It encodes CASSETLGQGPETQYF.

The rearrangement joins TRBV5-1 to TRBJ1-2, with D perhaps matching TRBD1 (6 bases). V lost 8 bases to trimming and J lost 3 bases, with 23 bases between them. Germline V gives CDR1 SGHRS, CDR2 YFSETQ. The CDR3 totals 16 residues. CDR3 DNA sequence: TGCGCCAGTAGCCCGGGGGGCAGGGGAGGTGACTATGGCTACACCTTC. Its translation is CASSPGGRGGDYGYTF.

The chain uses TRBV5-1 and TRBJ1-1; no reliable D call. Germline V CDR1 and CDR2: SGHRS, YFSETQ. The CDR3 is 15 residues long. V shed 1 base and J shed 1 base, with 11 bases lying between them. CDR3: CASSLYGISNTEAFF. The CDR3 region has the DNA TGCGCCAGCAGCTTGTATGGGATTTCGAACACTGAAGCTTTCTTT.

The chain uses TRBV2 and TRBJ2-7; D might be TRBD1 (5 bases). Trimming removed 4 bases at V and 2 bases at J, with 12 bases between. Germline V gene data show CDR1 as SNHLY and CDR2 as FYNNEI. This CDR3 region has 14 residues. CDR3: CASSGKGPPYEQYF. CDR3 nucleotides: TGTGCCAGCAGTGGGAAGGGGCCTCCCTACGAGCAGTACTTC.

Comment on this clone: This sequence may be a read error, since a much larger clone differs from it by one base. The V gene is TRBV4-1, the J gene TRBJ1-1; D is unresolved. CDR1 and CDR2 (germline): MGHRA, YSYEKL. V was clipped by 0 bases and J by 5 bases, with 13 bases between them. There are 15 residues in the CDR3. The CDR3 protein is CASSQEPFPETEAFF. CDR3 bases: TGCGCCAGCAGCCAAGAGCCCTTCCCGGAGACTGAAGCTTTCTTT.

V gene TRBV6-6 combines with J gene TRBJ1-2, with 8 bases lining up with TRBD1. CDR1 and CDR2 (germline): MNHNY, SVGAGI (reference sequence). V lost 0 bases and J lost 1; bases outside the gene matches: 1. CDR3 length: 15 amino acids. This CDR3 is CASSYSDRVNYGYTF. The CDR3 DNA reads TGTGCCAGCAGTTACTCGGACAGGGTTAACTATGGCTACACCTTC.

The chain employs TRBV28 and TRBJ2-2; D is unresolved. The length of the CDR3 is 15 residues. V dropped 2 bases and J dropped 4 bases, with 11 bases sitting between them. Per the germline V gene, CDR1 is MDHEN and CDR2 is SYDVKM. CDR3: CASSLGRVGTGELFF. CDR3 sequence (DNA): TGTGCCAGCAGTTTAGGTCGGGTTGGCACCGGGGAGCTGTTTTTT.

The chain combines TRBV19 with TRBJ2-2; 7 bases are shared with TRBD1. CDR1 LNHDA and CDR2 SQIVND come from the germline V gene (reference sequence). Trimming removed 9 bases from V and 1 base from J; junction bases left unmatched: 14. This CDR3 has 17 amino acids. CDR3 loop: CASALGGASLNTGELFF. The CDR3 DNA reads TGTGCCAGCGCCTTAGGGGGCGCCTCTTTGAACACCGGGGAGCTGTTTTTT.

The sample holds one count of this clone. V is TRBV11-2 and J is TRBJ2-2, with 8 nucleotides matching TRBD1. The germline V gene encodes CDR1 SGHAT and CDR2 FQNNGV. This CDR3 has 17 amino acids. V was pared by 5 bases and J by 1 base, with 9 bases of the junction left unmatched. DNA of the CDR3: TGTGCCAGCAGCGTAAGCCAGGGGGCGCGGAACACCGGGGAGCTGTTTTTT. Its protein is CASSVSQGARNTGELFF.

This chain links TRBV10-1 with TRBJ2-5, with TRBD2 as a possible D gene (6 bases). Looked up from germline, CDR1 is WNHNN and CDR2 is SYGVQD (reference sequence). CDR3 length: 14 residues. Trimming took 0 bases from V and 5 from J, leaving 10 bases between them. CDR3 protein: CASSESAGLETQYF. The CDR3 region has the DNA TGCGCCAGCAGTGAGTCGGCGGGGTTGGAGACCCAGTACTTC.

Regarding this clone: The same CDR3 also results from other DNA sequences found in this sample. V gene TRBV18 combines with J gene TRBJ1-6, with D uncertain. Germline CDR1 and CDR2: KGHSH and LQKENI. The CDR3 totals 15 residues. The V end lost 3 bases, the J end lost 7 bases, and 13 bases lay between the germline ends. CDR3 sequence (DNA): TGTGCCAGCTCACCCGGGAGGGTGGACAATTCACCCCTCCACTTT. It specifies CASSPGRVDNSPLHF.

The chain carries TRBV7-2 and TRBJ1-5; D gene ambiguous. Trimming removed 3 bases at V and 0 bases at J, with 6 bases between. CDR1 is SGHTA, CDR2 FQGNSA, per germline. The CDR3 contains 14 residues. The CDR3 DNA reads TGTGCCAGCAGCTTTTGGGGTAGCAATCAGCCCCAGCATTTT. It is translated as CASSFWGSNQPQHF.

CDR3: CASSLRRNTEAFF. The CDR3 nucleotides are TGTGCCAGCAGTTTAAGGAGGAACACTGAAGCTTTCTTT. The J gene is TRBJ1-1, the V gene TRBV12-3 or TRBV12-4; D is unresolved. CDR3 size: 13 residues. The V gene lost 2 bases and the J gene lost 1 base, with 5 bases spanning the gap.

The chain links TRBV19 to TRBJ2-3; maybe TRBD1 (6 bases). The CDR3 is made up of 12 amino acids. Looked up from germline, CDR1 is LNHDA and CDR2 is SQIVND (reference sequence). Between the trimmed V and J ends, which lost 9 bases and 3 bases, there was a span of 10 bases. The CDR3 DNA reads TGTGCCAGCGGCCAGGGGACAGATACGCAGTATTTT. It codes for CASGQGTDTQYF. The full variable domain, its missing parts supplied by reference TRBV19 and TRBJ2-3, is DGGITQSPKYLFRKEGQNVTLSCEQNLNHDAMYWYRQDPGQGLRLIYYSQIVNDFQKGDIAEGYSVSREKKESFPLTVTSAQKNPTAFYLCASGQGTDTQYFGPGTRLTVL.

DNA for the CDR3: TGTGCCAGCAGCCAGACAGGGCGGGGCGTCCTGACTTTC. The encoded protein is CASSQTGRGVLTF. The V and J genes are TRBV9 and TRBJ2-6, with D possibly being TRBD1 (7 bases). Trimming left V 4 bases short and J 12 bases short, with 14 bases between. CDR3 size: 13 residues. CDR1 and CDR2 (germline): SGDLS, YYNGEE.

The rearrangement uses TRBV7-9 and TRBJ2-1, with 9 bases that match TRBD2. V was pared by 4 bases and J by 9 bases, with 16 bases of the junction left unmatched. The CDR3 contains 17 residues. Germline assignment: CDR1 SEHNR and CDR2 FQNEAQ (reference sequence). CDR3 bases: TGTGCCAGCAGCTCGATTATGCGGGAGGGCCTGGAGGGTGAGCAGTTCTTC. It codes for CASSSIMREGLEGEQFF.

The rearrangement links TRBV6-5 to TRBJ1-5; a possible D gene is TRBD1 (5 bases). V was trimmed by 6 bases and J by 3 bases, leaving 9 bases between them. The CDR3 is 13 amino acids. Germline CDR1 reads MNHEY; CDR2 reads SVGAGI. CDR3 bases: TGTGCCAGCAGCCCAGGGTACAATCAGCCCCAGCATTTT. This codes for CASSPGYNQPQHF.

This clone showed up just a few times. The chain has TRBV11-1 and TRBJ2-3; 10 nucleotides line up with TRBD1. CDR3 length: 15 amino acids. V lost 5 bases to trimming and J lost 3 bases; unmatched junction nucleotides: 5. In germline, CDR1 is SGHAT, CDR2 FQDESV (reference sequence). The CDR3 sequence: CASSQGTGETDTQYF. In nucleotides, the CDR3 is TGTGCCAGCAGCCAAGGGACAGGGGAGACAGATACGCAGTATTTT. Filled out from reference TRBV11-1 and TRBJ2-3, the complete variable domain reads EAEVAQSPRYKITEKSQAVAFWCDPISGHATLYWYRQILGQGPELLVQFQDESVVDDSQLPKDRFSAERLKGVDSTLKIQPAELGDSAMYLCASSQGTGETDTQYFGPGTRLTVL.

This clone has a handful of counts. V usage is TRBV30 and J usage is TRBJ2-4; TRBD1 agrees at 7 bases. This CDR3 spans 12 amino acids. J gave up 7 bases and V 2 bases, and 2 bases lay outside the gene matches. Per germline, CDR1 GTSNPN and CDR2 SVGIG (reference sequence). The CDR3 region is CAWSLGGNIQYF. The CDR3 bases are TGTGCCTGGAGTTTAGGGGGCAACATTCAGTACTTC.

The V gene is TRBV7-9, the J gene TRBJ2-1; TRBD2 matches 9 bases. With V trimmed by 5 bases and J by 6 bases, 8 bases remained unmatched. The CDR3 sequence is 15 residues long. The germline CDR1 and CDR2 sequences are SEHNR and FQNEAQ (reference sequence). As DNA, the CDR3 is TGTGCCAGCAGCCCCAAAGCGGGAGGCGGCAATGAGCAGTTCTTC. This gives the protein CASSPKAGGGNEQFF.

The chain recombines TRBV3-1 (or the pseudogene TRBV3-2) with TRBJ2-5; D is perhaps TRBD1 (5 bases). The germline V and J ends were trimmed by 0 bases and 5 bases, with 13 bases remaining between them. The CDR3 sequence is 15 residues long. From germline, CDR1 is LGHDT and CDR2 YNNKEL (reference sequence). This CDR3 is CASSQDPDSRETQYF. CDR3 bases: TGTGCCAGCAGCCAAGACCCAGACAGCCGGGAGACCCAGTACTTC.

The V call is TRBV11-1, the J call TRBJ2-1; 11 bases agree with TRBD1. This CDR3 has 15 residues. The germline gives CDR1 SGHAT, CDR2 FQDESV (reference sequence). V shed 4 bases, J shed 7 bases, and the junction held 6 bases outside the gene matches. DNA for the CDR3: TGTGCCAGCAGCTACGGACAGGGGGCTTGGAATGAGCAGTTCTTC. This codes for CASSYGQGAWNEQFF.

A few counts support this clone. CDR3 in DNA: TGTGCCAGCAGCCGAAGGGGGGGCTTCGGGGGTCAGCCCCAGCATTTT. Protein: CASSRRGGFGGQPQHF. J is TRBJ1-5 and V is TRBV5-6; TRBD1 might be the D (6 bases). The germline gives CDR1 SGHDT, CDR2 YYEEEE. The ends were cut back, 4 bases at V and 6 bases at J, with 20 bases in the middle. The CDR3 covers 16 residues.

The rearrangement joins TRBV4-1 to TRBJ2-7; 8 bases are shared with TRBD2. Losses at the gene ends were 0 bases for V and 3 bases for J; bases not matched to a gene: 10. This CDR3 region has 17 residues. CDR1 and CDR2 (germline): MGHRA, YSYEKL. CDR3 in amino acids: CASSQEHQSGSGYEQYF. DNA of the CDR3: TGCGCCAGCAGCCAAGAACATCAAAGCGGGAGTGGCTACGAGCAGTACTTC.

The gene calls are TRBV6-5 and TRBJ2-7; D gene ambiguous. CDR3 length: 14 amino acids. Looked up from germline, CDR1 is MNHEY and CDR2 is SVGAGI. The V end lost 0 bases, the J end lost 3 bases, and 9 bases lay between the germline ends. The CDR3 loop is CASSYSNSDYEQYF. CDR3 DNA sequence: TGTGCCAGCAGTTACTCAAACTCCGACTACGAGCAGTACTTC.